This is a list of T cell receptor beta chains from one sample in a study of CD8 T cell repertoires and HIV-1 epitope variants. These TCRs are of unknown antigen specificity. The repertoire was sequenced with immunoSEQ multiplex PCR; TCRdb's copy has only in-frame clones and lacks some. The table lists about 5,800 clones, roughly 70% of them singletons, with roughly two fifths in the top ten. Sequencing was carried out using cultured CD8+ T cells derived from PBMCs. The receptor source for this set is a male donor with HIV. CDR3s include the opening cysteine and the closing phenylalanine or tryptophan. Each record gives: CDR3 DNA, CDR3 protein, D gene, clone size, V gene, J gene. The D gene is left open where the match is weak. Expanded clones are given a class, and other clones once, few, many or no size at all.

CDR3nt: TGTGCCAGCAACCAGGGGGCTTATGGCTACACCTTC
CDR3aa: CASNQGAYGYTF
d_gene: TRBD1
abundance: few
v_gene: TRBV9
j_gene: TRBJ1-2

CDR3nt: TGTGCCAGCAGCTTAGGGGGGTTCGACGAGCAGTACTTC
CDR3aa: CASSLGGFDEQYF
d_gene: .
abundance: medium-sized
v_gene: TRBV7-8
j_gene: TRBJ2-7

CDR3nt: TGTGCCAGCAGTTTAGGGGGTAGCGAGCAGTACTTC
CDR3aa: CASSLGGSEQYF
d_gene: .
abundance: .
v_gene: TRBV27
j_gene: TRBJ2-7

CDR3nt: TGTGCCAGCAGCGCCTGGACAGGGGGCATTGAGCAGTTCTTC
CDR3aa: CASSAWTGGIEQFF
d_gene: TRBD1
abundance: .
v_gene: TRBV13
j_gene: TRBJ2-1

CDR3nt: TGTGCTGCGCAGACGGACTATGAAAAACTGTTTTTT
CDR3aa: CAAQTDYEKLFF
d_gene: .
abundance: .
v_gene: TRBV30
j_gene: TRBJ1-4

CDR3nt: TGTGCCAGCAGCCATATAGCAGGGACAGGGGAGCAGTACTTC
CDR3aa: CASSHIAGTGEQYF
d_gene: TRBD1
abundance: few
v_gene: TRBV7-2
j_gene: TRBJ2-7

CDR3nt: TGCAGCGTTACTGGGGACAGTTCCTACGAGCAGTACTTC
CDR3aa: CSVTGDSSYEQYF
d_gene: TRBD1
abundance: .
v_gene: TRBV29-1
j_gene: TRBJ2-7

CDR3nt: TGTGCCAGCAGTTTGACAGGGCCTTCCTACGAGCAGTACTTC
CDR3aa: CASSLTGPSYEQYF
d_gene: TRBD1
abundance: .
v_gene: TRBV28
j_gene: TRBJ2-7

CDR3nt: TGTGCCAGCAGACCCCCACAGGGGGCTTCCTACGAGCAGTACTTC
CDR3aa: CASRPPQGASYEQYF
d_gene: TRBD1
abundance: .
v_gene: TRBV28
j_gene: TRBJ2-7

CDR3nt: TGTGCCAGCAGCTTAGTCGGGGCCCTCAATGAGCAGTTCTTC
CDR3aa: CASSLVGALNEQFF
d_gene: .
abundance: .
v_gene: TRBV7-9
j_gene: TRBJ2-1

CDR3nt: TGCGCCAGCAGCTTGGGAAGGGATGGCTACACCTTC
CDR3aa: CASSLGRDGYTF
d_gene: .
abundance: .
v_gene: TRBV5-1
j_gene: TRBJ1-2